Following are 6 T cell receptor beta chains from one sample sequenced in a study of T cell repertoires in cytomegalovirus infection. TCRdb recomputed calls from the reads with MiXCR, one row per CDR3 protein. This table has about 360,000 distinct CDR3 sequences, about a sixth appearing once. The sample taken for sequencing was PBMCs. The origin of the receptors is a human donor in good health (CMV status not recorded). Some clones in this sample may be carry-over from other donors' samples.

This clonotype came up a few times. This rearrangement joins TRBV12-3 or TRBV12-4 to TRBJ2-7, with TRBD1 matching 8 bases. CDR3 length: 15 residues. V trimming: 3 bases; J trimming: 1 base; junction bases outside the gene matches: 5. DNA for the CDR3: TGTGCCAGCAGTTTTGGGACAGGCCCATCCTACGAGCAGTACTTC. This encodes CASSFGTGPSYEQYF.

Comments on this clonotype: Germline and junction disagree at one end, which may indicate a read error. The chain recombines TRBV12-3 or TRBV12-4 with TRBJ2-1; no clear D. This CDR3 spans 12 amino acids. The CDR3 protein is CASGLAVNEQFF. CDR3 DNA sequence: TGTGCCAGCGGTTTAGCAGTCAATGAGCAGTTCTTC.

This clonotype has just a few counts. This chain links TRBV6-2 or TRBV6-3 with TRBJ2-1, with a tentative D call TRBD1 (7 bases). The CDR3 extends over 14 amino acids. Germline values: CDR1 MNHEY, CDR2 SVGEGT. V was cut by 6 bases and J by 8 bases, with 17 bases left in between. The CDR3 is CASSSRGVPYEQFF. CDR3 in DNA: TGTGCCAGCAGCTCCAGGGGGGTACCATATGAGCAGTTCTTC.

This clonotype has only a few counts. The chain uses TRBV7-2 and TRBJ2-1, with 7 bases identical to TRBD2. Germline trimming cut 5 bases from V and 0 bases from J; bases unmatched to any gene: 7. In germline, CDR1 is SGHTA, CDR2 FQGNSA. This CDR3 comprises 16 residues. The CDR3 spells CASSPRGDYSYNEQFF. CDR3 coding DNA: TGTGCCAGCAGCCCCCGAGGGGACTACTCCTACAATGAGCAGTTCTTC.

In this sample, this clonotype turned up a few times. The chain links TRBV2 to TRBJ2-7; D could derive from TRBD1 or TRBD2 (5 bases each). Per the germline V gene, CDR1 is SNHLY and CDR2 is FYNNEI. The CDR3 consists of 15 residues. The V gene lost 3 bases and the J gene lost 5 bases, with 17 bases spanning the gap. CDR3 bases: TGTGCCAGCAGTGACGTCCGGGGCGCGCTAAACGAGCAGTACTTC. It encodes CASSDVRGALNEQYF.

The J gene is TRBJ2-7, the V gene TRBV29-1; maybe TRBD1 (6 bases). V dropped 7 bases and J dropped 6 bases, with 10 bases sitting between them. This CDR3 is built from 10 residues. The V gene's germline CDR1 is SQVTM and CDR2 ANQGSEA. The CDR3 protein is CSALGGEQYF. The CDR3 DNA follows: TGCAGCGCCCTAGGGGGCGAGCAGTACTTC.